The clone carrying this T cell receptor beta chain has more than one count but fewer than ten. As yet, its antigen is unknown. The data stem from a study of Graves' ophthalmopathy and Graves' hyperthyroidism. Study details: There was a collection of peripheral blood at initial diagnosis, before any treatment.

Study-wide results and caveats: Blood contained most expanded thyroid clonotypes exceeding 0.001 frequency.

Certain patients, namely those with other autoimmune diseases, uncontrolled infections, pregnancy or lactation, were excluded. The PBMCs used were ones drawn from 7.5 to 10 ml of fresh peripheral blood. Trimming shortened V by 2 bases and J by 2 bases, and 6 bases separated the two germline ends. Germline V gives CDR1 MNHEY, CDR2 SMNVEV (reference sequence). The CDR3 is 13 amino acids. RNA transcripts served as template for amplifying TCR beta CDR3 sequences. HTBI primers were used in a first-round RT-PCR, which preceded a second-round multiplex PCR. TCRdb redid the calling of the multiplex PCR reads with MiXCR, one entry per CDR3 protein. This sample has 200,000 to 250,000 distinct CDR3 sequences, with 20% to 25% found just once.

V is TRBV27 and J is TRBJ1-2; tentative D call: TRBD1 (6 bases). Sequencing input: peripheral blood. The source of this sequence is a woman between 50 and 59 years old with Graves' ophthalmopathy. CDR3 residues: CASSLQGNYGYTF. CDR3 sequence (DNA): TGTGCCAGCAGTTTACAGGGGAACTATGGCTACACCTTC.